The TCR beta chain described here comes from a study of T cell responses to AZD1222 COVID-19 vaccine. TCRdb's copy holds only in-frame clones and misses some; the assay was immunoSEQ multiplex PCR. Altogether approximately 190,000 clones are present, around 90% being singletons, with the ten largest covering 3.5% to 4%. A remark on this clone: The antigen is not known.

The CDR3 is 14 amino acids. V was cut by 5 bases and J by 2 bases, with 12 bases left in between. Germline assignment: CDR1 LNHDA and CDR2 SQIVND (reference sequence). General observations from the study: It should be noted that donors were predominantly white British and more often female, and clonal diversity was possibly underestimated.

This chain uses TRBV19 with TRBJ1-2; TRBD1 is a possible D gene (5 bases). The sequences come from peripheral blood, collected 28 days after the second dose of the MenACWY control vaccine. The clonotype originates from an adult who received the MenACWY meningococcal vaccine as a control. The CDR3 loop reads CASSPGTSNYGYTF. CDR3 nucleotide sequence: TGTGCCAGTAGTCCGGGGACCTCAAACTATGGCTACACCTTC. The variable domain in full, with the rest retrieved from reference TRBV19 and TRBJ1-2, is DGGITQSPKYLFRKEGQNVTLSCEQNLNHDAMYWYRQDPGQGLRLIYYSQIVNDFQKGDIAEGYSVSREKKESFPLTVTSAQKNPTAFYLCASSPGTSNYGYTFGSGTRLTVV.